This T cell receptor beta chain stems from a study of cytomegalovirus exposure and HLA in healthy donors. Study at large: When fewer than 500 donors were genotyped, roughly 82% of them were found to fall in the Caucasian-associated ancestry cluster. General study points: Some TCR beta chains (roughly 150 of them) were listed as cytomegalovirus-associated. In a later analysis, parvovirus B19, influenza, CMV and Epstein-Barr virus appeared linked to several top co-occurrence clusters.

Germline loops: CDR1 MGHRA, CDR2 YSYEKL. With V trimmed by 2 bases and J by 2 bases, 6 bases remained unmatched. CDR3 length: 16 residues. The primer mix had 60 Vbeta and 13 Jbeta primers. Measured with immunoSEQ multiplex PCR; TCRdb has only the in-frame clones, and not every one. The table lists some 69,000 clones, 65% to 70% of them singletons. About this clone itself: Its antigen is currently unknown.

The chain has TRBV4-1 and TRBJ1-3, with 7 bases aligning to TRBD1. This clonotype originated in a male donor in good health and CMV-seropositive. Sequences were obtained from PBMCs. The CDR3: CASSQTPDRAGNTIYF. The CDR3 DNA sequence: TGCGCCAGCAGCCAAACCCCAGACAGGGCTGGAAACACCATATATTTT.